The 32 T cell receptor beta chains in this list originate from one sample, sequenced in a study of tumor and adjacent non-tumor tissue in lung cancer. This sample's RNA came from whole unsorted tissue. TCRbeta libraries were built with three rounds of nested PCR, modified from ARM-PCR. TCRdb analysed the multiplex PCR reads with MiXCR anew, one entry per CDR3 protein. The data contain 70,000 or so distinct CDR3 sequences, about 60% of them singletons. Sequencing was carried out using lung tumor tissue. These receptors originate from a man between 50 and 59 years old with non-small cell lung cancer.

A note on this clonotype: Germline is not matched at one junction end, which may reflect a read error. The chain is built from TRBV5-5 and TRBJ2-2; D unresolved. Per the germline V gene, CDR1 is SGHKS and CDR2 is YYEKEE (reference sequence). CDR3 length: 15 residues. CDR3 bases: TGTACCAGCAGCTTGGGATACAGAAACACCGGGGAGCTGTTTTTT. It is translated as CTSSLGYRNTGELFF.

With regard to this clonotype: This likely comes from a read error, as the CDR3 has no conserved phenylalanine or tryptophan at its end. This chain joins TRBV20-1 and TRBJ1-5; no clear D. The germline V gene encodes CDR1 DFQATT and CDR2 SNEGSKA (reference sequence). This CDR3 spans 13 amino acids. CDR3 amino acids: CTARGQTNQPQHL. For the CDR3, the DNA is TGCACTGCTAGAGGGCAAACCAATCAGCCCCAGCATCTT.

The chain has TRBV29-1 and TRBJ2-5; TRBD2 might be the D (5 bases). The CDR3 runs to 11 residues. Germline CDR1 SQVTM, CDR2 ANQGSEA. Written as DNA, the CDR3 is TGCGGCACTCGAGGAGGAGAGACCCAGTACTTC. Its translation is CGTRGGETQYF.

This clonotype was detected only once. The chain joins TRBV24-1 to TRBJ2-2, with unresolved D. V gave up 3 bases and J gave up 5 bases, with 9 bases separating them. The CDR3 has 14 amino acids. Germline V lookup: CDR1 KGHDR, CDR2 SFDVKD. CDR3 sequence (DNA): TGTGCCACCAGTGATCCGGCAGTGACCGGGGAGCTGTTTTTT. Its translation: CATSDPAVTGELFF.

This clonotype showed up many times. This rearrangement joins TRBV6-6 to TRBJ2-3; TRBD2 aligns across 11 bases. Losses at the gene ends were 5 bases for V and 5 bases for J; bases not matched to a gene: 6. The CDR3 covers 15 residues. Germline CDR1 is MNHNY and CDR2 is SVGAGI (reference sequence). This CDR3 reads CASSNSGRALDTQYF. The CDR3 bases are TGTGCCAGCAGTAATAGCGGGAGGGCATTAGATACGCAGTATTTT.

A word on this clonotype: One junction end does not reproduce the germline sequence, and a read error may be involved. V is TRBV29-1 and J is TRBJ2-1, with D possibly matching TRBD2 (5 bases). The CDR3 totals 14 residues. Germline loops: CDR1 SQVTM, CDR2 ANQGSEA. The CDR3 sequence is CNVESDWEYDEQFF. DNA for the CDR3: TGCAACGTTGAGTCTGATTGGGAGTACGATGAGCAGTTCTTC.

Notes on this clonotype: This could be a read error, since a much larger clone is one nucleotide away. This chain connects TRBV5-1 to TRBJ1-6; the match to TRBD1 covers 8 bases. Germline V CDR1 and CDR2: SGHRS, YFSETQ. The CDR3 consists of 17 residues. V gave up 7 bases and J gave up 0 bases; unmatched junction bases: 9. CDR3 coding DNA: TGCGCCAGCGATAGGGACAGGACAAACTCCTATAATTCACCCCTCCACTTT. It is translated as CASDRDRTNSYNSPLHF. The full variable domain, with the rest looked up from reference TRBV5-1 and TRBJ1-6, is KAGVTQTPRYLIKTRGQQVTLSCSPISGHRSVSWYQQTPGQGLQFLFEYFSETQRNKGNFPGRFSGRQFSNSRSEMNVSTLELGDSALYLCASDRDRTNSYNSPLHFGNGTRLTVT.

As DNA, the CDR3 is TGCAGTACAGGAACAGGTGGCAGGAGCAATCAGCCCCAGCATTTT. Translated: CSTGTGGRSNQPQHF. The chain is built from TRBV20-1 and TRBJ1-5, with D possibly being TRBD1 (5 bases). The length of the CDR3 is 15 residues. V lost 8 bases and J 1 base, leaving 18 bases between the germline ends. Germline lookup yields CDR1 DFQATT and CDR2 SNEGSKA (reference sequence).

Comment on this clonotype: One junction end disagrees with the germline gene, perhaps due to a read error. The chain carries TRBV6-1 and TRBJ2-3; D gene ambiguous. CDR3 length: 11 amino acids. Germline assignment: CDR1 MNHNS and CDR2 SASEGT. The DNA for the CDR3 is TGTGCCAACAGTGGGACAGATACGCAGTATTTT. It codes for CANSGTDTQYF.

As concerns this clonotype: It may be a read error: a sequence one base away is much more abundant. This chain joins TRBV7-8 and TRBJ2-3, with D hard to call. V dropped 2 bases and J dropped 4 bases, with 7 bases sitting between them. The CDR3 covers 13 residues. Germline V gene sequence: CDR1 SGHVS, CDR2 FQNEAQ. CDR3 in amino acids: CASSLLSADTQYF. CDR3 sequence (DNA): TGTGCCAGCAGCTTACTAAGCGCAGATACGCAGTATTTT. Using reference TRBV7-8 and TRBJ2-3 for the parts outside the CDR3, the full variable domain is GAGVSQSPRYKVAKRGQDVALRCDPISGHVSLFWYQQALGQGPEFLTYFQNEAQLDKSGLPSDRFFAERPEGSVSTLKIQRTQQEDSAVYLCASSLLSADTQYFGPGTRLTVL.

Details on this clonotype: Being one base from a much bigger clone, this may be a read error. The chain is built from TRBV20-1 and TRBJ2-1; D remains unclear. This CDR3 has 12 amino acids. Germline assignment: CDR1 DFQATT and CDR2 SNEGSKA (reference sequence). The CDR3 DNA is TGCAGTGCTAGAGATAACACCAATGAGCATTTCTTC. Protein sequence: CSARDNTNEHFF.

The chain employs TRBV28 and TRBJ2-7, with D perhaps matching TRBD1 or TRBD2 (6 bases each). Trimming pared 6 bases from V and 7 bases from J, leaving 10 bases between. The germline V gene has CDR1 MDHEN and CDR2 SYDVKM. This CDR3 spans 11 amino acids. The CDR3 coding sequence is TGTGCCAGCAGGGGCGGGACAGAGCAGTACTTC. Its protein is CASRGGTEQYF.

As to this clonotype: The conserved final phenylalanine or tryptophan is absent from the CDR3, which likely points to a read error. The rearrangement uses TRBV6-2 or TRBV6-3 and TRBJ2-1, with D perhaps TRBD2 (6 bases). This CDR3 comprises 15 residues. Germline CDR1 and CDR2: MNHEY and SVGEGT. Trimming removed 7 bases at V and 5 bases at J, with 18 bases between. The chain's CDR3 is CASNYWGGEDNEQFL. The CDR3 DNA sequence: TGTGCCAGCAACTACTGGGGAGGAGAGGACAATGAGCAGTTCCTC.

The chain joins TRBV5-5 to TRBJ1-6; D is uncertain. The V end lost 7 bases, the J end lost 2 bases, and 13 bases lay between the germline ends. This CDR3 contains 15 residues. The germline gives CDR1 SGHKS, CDR2 YYEKEE (reference sequence). The chain's CDR3 is CASPVGETYNSPLHF. In DNA, the CDR3 is TGTGCCAGCCCAGTCGGGGAAACCTATAATTCACCCCTCCACTTT.

As for this clonotype: A much larger clone differs from this one at a single base, so this may be a read error. The chain recombines TRBV28 with TRBJ1-2, with TRBD1 matching 10 bases. Germline-derived CDR1 and CDR2 are MDHEN and SYDVKM. The CDR3 totals 18 residues. V shed 1 base and J 3 bases; nucleotides not matched to a gene: 11. CDR3 DNA sequence: TGTGCCAGCAGTTTATTCGACACCCAGACAGGGGGCGACTATGGCTACACCTTC. This gives the protein CASSLFDTQTGGDYGYTF.

Details on this clonotype: It may be a read error: a sequence one base away is much more abundant. The CDR3 reads CASSKGQPYGYTF. The CDR3 coding sequence is TGTGCCAGCAGCAAGGGACAGCCCTATGGCTACACCTTC. The chain combines TRBV7-9 with TRBJ1-2, with 7 bases lining up with TRBD1. Trimming at V came to 5 bases and at J to 4 bases, leaving 4 bases not matched to a gene. Germline CDR1 SEHNR, CDR2 FQNEAQ (reference sequence). The CDR3 has 13 residues.

This clonotype was counted ten times or more. The rearrangement uses TRBV12-3 or TRBV12-4 and TRBJ1-4; D gene unclear. The CDR3 extends over 13 amino acids. V lost 3 bases and J 3 bases, leaving 5 bases between the germline ends. The CDR3 region is CASSFIPNEKLFF. The CDR3 bases are TGTGCCAGCAGTTTTATTCCTAATGAAAAACTGTTTTTT.

There are many counts of this clonotype. The rearrangement links TRBV5-4 to TRBJ2-1; 7 nucleotides align to TRBD2. V trimming: 4 bases; J trimming: 3 bases; junction bases outside the gene matches: 7. In germline, CDR1 is SGHNT, CDR2 YYREEE (reference sequence). The CDR3 contains 15 residues. This CDR3 is CASSPSGKSYNEQFF. The DNA for the CDR3 is TGTGCCAGCAGCCCGAGCGGGAAGAGCTACAATGAGCAGTTCTTC. Filled out from reference TRBV5-4 and TRBJ2-1, the complete variable domain reads ETGVTQSPTHLIKTRGQQVTLRCSSQSGHNTVSWYQQALGQGPQFIFQYYREEENGRGNFPPRFSGLQFPNYSSELNVNALELDDSALYLCASSPSGKSYNEQFFGPGTRLTVL.

In its sample, this clonotype was seen many times. The chain is built from TRBV29-1 and TRBJ2-5; D is undetermined. The CDR3 contains 12 residues. Trimming stripped 7 bases from V and 2 bases from J, with 11 bases between. The germline V gene encodes CDR1 SQVTM and CDR2 ANQGSEA. CDR3 bases: TGCAGCGCTATGGAAGTACAAGAGACCCAGTACTTC. Protein sequence: CSAMEVQETQYF.

This clonotype was counted at least ten times. The chain joins TRBV6-5 to TRBJ1-6; D remains ambiguous. Germline assignment: CDR1 MNHEY and CDR2 SVGAGI. The CDR3 is made up of 13 amino acids. V lost 5 bases, J lost 7 bases, and 9 bases lay in between. The CDR3 bases are TGTGCCAGCAGTGCCGATTTAAATTCACCCCTCCACTTT. As protein: CASSADLNSPLHF.

The genes are TRBV5-1 and TRBJ1-2; TRBD1 matches 9 bases. Germline V CDR1 and CDR2: SGHRS, YFSETQ. Unmatched junction bases numbered 6, after V lost 0 bases and J lost 3 bases. The CDR3 runs to 16 residues. CDR3 region: CASSLAGTGRHYGYTF. The CDR3, as DNA: TGCGCCAGCAGCTTGGCCGGGACAGGGAGGCACTATGGCTACACCTTC.

This clonotype appeared a few times. The junction departs from germline at one end; a sequencing error may be responsible. This rearrangement joins TRBV29-1 to TRBJ1-4, with a tentative D call TRBD1 (5 bases). This CDR3 has 13 amino acids. Germline V gene lookup returns CDR1 SQVTM and CDR2 ANQGSEA. The CDR3 here is CSVVWGDDEKLLF. The CDR3 coding sequence is TGCAGCGTTGTTTGGGGGGACGATGAAAAACTGCTTTTT.

To note about this clonotype: One end of the junction does not line up with germline, which may come from a read error. The V gene is TRBV7-9, the J gene TRBJ2-2, with 13 bases fitting TRBD2. The CDR3 loop spans 17 amino acids. Germline V lookup: CDR1 SEHNR, CDR2 FQNEAQ (reference sequence). As DNA, the CDR3 is TGTACCAGCAGTCGCGGACTAGCGGGGGCCGCCACCGGGGAGCTGTTTTTT. Amino acids: CTSSRGLAGAATGELFF.

There are a few counts of this clonotype. The chain employs TRBV30 and TRBJ1-4, with TRBD1 identical over 9 bases. The germline gives CDR1 GTSNPN, CDR2 SVGIG (reference sequence). CDR3 length: 17 amino acids. The V and J ends lost 1 base and 4 bases, in that order; junction bases with no gene match: 10. The CDR3 sequence is CAWSDPTGTGFNEKLFF. As DNA, the CDR3 is TGTGCCTGGAGTGACCCGACCGGGACAGGGTTTAATGAAAAACTGTTTTTT.

A remark on this clonotype: A read error may explain this, as a much larger clone is one base away. The chain uses TRBV29-1 and TRBJ1-3; D is unresolved. The germline V and J ends were trimmed by 8 bases and 0 bases, with 8 bases remaining between them. The germline V gene encodes CDR1 SQVTM and CDR2 ANQGSEA. This CDR3 has 12 residues. The CDR3 DNA follows: TGCAGCAAACAATACTCTGGAAACACCATATATTTT. It yields the protein CSKQYSGNTIYF.

The chain is built from TRBV7-9 and TRBJ1-4; a possible D gene is TRBD1 (6 bases). V lost 2 bases and J 5 bases, leaving 6 bases between the germline ends. CDR1 is SEHNR, CDR2 FQNEAQ, per germline (reference sequence). This CDR3 has 13 residues. CDR3 residues: CASSLRGNEKLFF. The DNA for the CDR3 is TGTGCCAGCAGCTTAAGGGGGAATGAAAAACTGTTTTTT.

This clonotype was seen at least ten times. The chain employs TRBV28 and TRBJ2-1; no clear D. The germline gives CDR1 MDHEN, CDR2 SYDVKM. CDR3 length: 13 residues. With 5 bases removed from V and 9 bases from J, the gap between germline ends came to 14 bases. CDR3 DNA sequence: TGTGCCAGCAGTCCGAGACTCCCCATTGAGCAGTTCTTC. Encoded protein: CASSPRLPIEQFF.

As for this clonotype: Without the conserved terminal phenylalanine or tryptophan, this CDR3 likely stems from a read error. The CDR3 sequence is CASSLMARPQHS. For the CDR3, the DNA is TGCGCCAGCAGTTTAATGGCTCGGCCCCAGCATTCT. V and J are TRBV12-3 or TRBV12-4 and TRBJ1-5; D is uncertain. This CDR3 has 12 amino acids.

A remark on this clonotype: This CDR3 fails to terminate in the conserved phenylalanine or tryptophan, so it likely reflects a read error. The rearrangement links TRBV11-2 to TRBJ2-3, with D maybe TRBD2 (6 bases). Germline V gene data show CDR1 as SGHAT and CDR2 as FQNNGV. Trimming removed 11 bases at V and 1 base at J, with 19 bases between. The CDR3 has 15 residues. CDR3 sequence (DNA): TGTGCCGACAGCAAACAGCGGGTGCGCACAGATACGCAGTATGTT. Translated: CADSKQRVRTDTQYV.

This clonotype has just a few counts. V is TRBV6-1 and J is TRBJ1-1, with no clear D. The V gene's germline CDR1 is MNHNS and CDR2 SASEGT. CDR3 length: 13 residues. Deletions cut 7 bases from V and 3 bases from J, with 12 bases between. CDR3 amino acids: CASNRNTYTEAFF. The CDR3 DNA reads TGTGCCAGCAATCGGAACACCTACACTGAAGCTTTCTTT.

This clonotype was counted a single time. Its ends do not fully match the called genes, so a read error is possible. The J gene is TRBJ2-2, the V gene TRBV6-1; D is tentatively TRBD1 or TRBD2 (6 bases each). Germline CDR1 is MNHNS and CDR2 is SASEGT. The CDR3 is made up of 17 amino acids. The CDR3 DNA follows: TGTACCAGCAGTGAACTACCGGGGGCGGAGTCGGGCAGGGAGCTGTTTTTT. It is translated as CTSSELPGAESGRELFF.

On this clonotype: A read error may be the cause here, since a much bigger clone is one base away. This is likely a read error, given that the CDR3 carries no conserved phenylalanine or tryptophan at its end. This rearrangement joins TRBV12-3 or TRBV12-4 to TRBJ1-4, with D maybe TRBD1 (5 bases). This CDR3 is built from 14 residues. V was cut by 7 bases and J by 6 bases, with 15 bases left in between. CDR3 sequence: CASTTTGHDEKLFL. Written as DNA, the CDR3 is TGTGCCAGCACCACTACAGGCCACGATGAAAAACTGTTTCTT.